The rows below give T cell receptor beta chains drawn from one sample of a study of T-cell memory formation after mild COVID-19. TCRdb ran MiXCR on the 5' RACE reads and lists one entry per CDR3 protein. The profile shows about 470,000 distinct CDR3 sequences, roughly 23% of them singletons. Sequenced sample: PBMCs or a T cell subset sorted from them (not recorded which). The receptors were gathered from an adult woman who had mild COVID-19 (a few samples of this study predate the infection). Cell type and time point are not known. The conserved cysteine and the conserved F or W are not part of the CDR3 here. The order of the fields is V gene, J gene, clone size, CDR3 protein. Size is omitted from some rows. Given values are once, few, many or a class for expanded clones.

>TRBV29-1|TRBJ1-3|NA
SVARGDYSGNTIY
>TRBV2|TRBJ2-1|few
ASSPDSGAYNEQF
>TRBV10-3|TRBJ2-5|once
AISESGGETQY
>TRBV7-9|TRBJ2-5|NA
ASSLGPVQETQY
>TRBV9|TRBJ2-7|NA
ASSVGTDPYEQY
>TRBV7-8|TRBJ2-3|few
ASSPVLQRGTDTQY
>TRBV5-1|TRBJ1-1|few
ASSLATGYTEAF
>TRBV5-1|TRBJ2-1|NA
ASSPYAPTGYNEQF
>TRBV12-3/TRBV12-4|TRBJ2-2|once
ASSLFGNTGELF
>TRBV7-8|TRBJ1-1|many
ASRRATGVNTEAF
>TRBV18|TRBJ2-5|NA
ASSPRTGPGVQETQY
>TRBV20-1|TRBJ2-2|many
SAKGLADTGELF
>TRBV12-3/TRBV12-4|TRBJ2-5|NA
ASSFSGGAQETQY
>TRBV7-2|TRBJ1-2|NA
ASSSFPYYGYT
>TRBV14|TRBJ2-7|few
ASSQGTGRYEQY
>TRBV11-2|TRBJ1-1|few
ASRPGGLTLTEAF
>TRBV20-1|TRBJ1-1|few
SVRPTD
>TRBV7-6|TRBJ2-7|few
ASSHPPGGRGQAEQY
>TRBV7-6|TRBJ1-2|few
ASSLDTARGYT
>TRBV6-2/TRBV6-3|TRBJ2-7|NA
ASIRQGASYEQY
>TRBV20-1|TRBJ1-2|NA
SARLPDSGYT
>TRBV4-2|TRBJ1-1|NA
ASSQATGPANLEAF
>TRBV12-3/TRBV12-4|TRBJ2-7|many
ASSLKAGGEQY
>TRBV3-1|TRBJ2-3|few
ASSQGPIGTDTQY
>TRBV6-5|TRBJ2-1|NA
ASSYGTSGYNEQF
>TRBV7-3|TRBJ2-3|NA
ASRPGGSGTDTQY
>TRBV6-5|TRBJ2-3|few
ASSLQGPKDTQY
>TRBV3-1|TRBJ1-5|NA
ASSQGGRQPQH
>TRBV20-1|TRBJ2-7|few
SAKGTSGDHEQY
>TRBV4-2|TRBJ2-1|NA
ASSQEGASTVNEQF
>TRBV7-2|TRBJ2-1|NA
ASSPTVVFGSSSYNEQF
>TRBV19|TRBJ2-7|many
ASSITLSGRSSYEQY
>TRBV5-4|TRBJ1-6|NA
ASSRFNSPLH
>TRBV12-3/TRBV12-4|TRBJ1-3|few
ASSSPDGQGYHGNTIY
>TRBV20-1|TRBJ2-5|NA
SAGREAETQY
>TRBV5-1|TRBJ2-7|many
ASSRDSYEQY
>TRBV18|TRBJ1-5|many
ASSPPNQPQH
>TRBV23-1|TRBJ2-3|few
ASSQFGGDVHSTDTQY
>TRBV6-5|TRBJ2-3|NA
ASRTRAETDTQY
>TRBV7-9|TRBJ1-2|few
ASSDTGDYGYT
>TRBV5-6|TRBJ1-3|NA
ASSVTTGAEGNTIY
>TRBV3-1|TRBJ2-5|NA
ASSSLGTQY
>TRBV5-1|TRBJ2-7|few
ASSGSTYRNRSSYEQY
>TRBV11-3|TRBJ1-1|few
ASSPGFTEAF
>TRBV20-1|TRBJ2-7|NA
SAEDSYTYEQY
>TRBV3-1|TRBJ2-1|few
ASSQDSGGAKNEQF
>TRBV4-3|TRBJ2-1|few
ASSQDISSYNEQF
>TRBV5-1|TRBJ2-7|few
ASSLRRDGGYEQY
>TRBV7-9|TRBJ2-2|NA
ASSFGDTNTGELF
>TRBV27|TRBJ2-7|NA
ASSKGQGFYEQY
>TRBV7-2|TRBJ2-3|many
ASSRSSTDTQY
>TRBV7-8|TRBJ2-3|NA
ASSSRAAGAADTQY
>TRBV5-1|TRBJ2-7|few
ASSLGVGRDRYEQY
>TRBV10-3|TRBJ2-5|NA
AISEGYREETQY
>TRBV9|TRBJ1-2|NA
ASSHPGVSYGYT
>TRBV5-6|TRBJ2-7|NA
ASSLVDGNYEQY
>TRBV9|TRBJ2-7|NA
ASSVDPSQGEQY
>TRBV12-3/TRBV12-4|TRBJ2-1|NA
ASTGTEGPYNEQF